Shown below are 21 T cell receptor beta chains from a single sample sequenced in a study of OX40 agonist ivuxolimab in advanced cancers. This table comes from immunoSEQ multiplex PCR, and its TCRdb copy is limited to in-frame clones, with some not included. The sample contains 90,000 to 100,000 clones, about 91% of which appear only once. The sample consisted of CD4+ or CD8+ T cells sorted from blood, taken in a trial of the OX40 agonist ivuxolimab. Receptor source: an adult with an advanced solid tumor such as melanoma, head and neck, liver or kidney cancer.

This chain connects TRBV25-1 to TRBJ1-4; possibly TRBD1 for D (6 bases). There are 16 residues in the CDR3. Trimming shortened V by 0 bases and J by 6 bases, and 14 bases separated the two germline ends. Per germline, CDR1 MGHDK and CDR2 SYGVNS. The DNA of the CDR3 is TGTGCCAGCAGTGAATATGGCGGGGGGCGCGATGAAAAACTGTTTTTT. As protein: CASSEYGGGRDEKLFF.

V gene TRBV5-8 combines with J gene TRBJ1-2; weak D call: TRBD1 (5 bases). The CDR3 loop spans 15 amino acids. V lost 3 bases and J lost 6, with 18 bases in between. Germline CDR1 and CDR2: SGHTS and YDEGEE. CDR3: CASSWPSWQGNGYTF. CDR3 coding DNA: TGTGCCAGCAGCTGGCCCTCTTGGCAGGGTAATGGCTACACCTTC. Supplemented by reference TRBV5-8 and TRBJ1-2, the full variable domain reads EAGVTQSPTHLIKTRGQQATLRCSPISGHTSVYWYQQALGLGLQFLLWYDEGEERNRGNFPPRFSGRQFPNYSSELNVNALELEDSALYLCASSWPSWQGNGYTFGSGTRLTVV.

The chain uses TRBV11-2 and TRBJ2-1; TRBD1 might be the D (6 bases). The CDR3 consists of 16 residues. Germline V CDR1 and CDR2: SGHAT, FQNNGV. V dropped 6 bases and J dropped 5 bases, with 20 bases sitting between them. The CDR3 DNA follows: TGTGCCAGCAGATATCTTCAGGGGATGGGAAACAATGAGCAGTTCTTC. This encodes CASRYLQGMGNNEQFF.

V usage is TRBV5-5 and J usage is TRBJ2-1; 11 bases are a match to TRBD2. Germline V gene data show CDR1 as SGHKS and CDR2 as YYEKEE (reference sequence). Germline trimming cut 0 bases from V and 7 bases from J; bases unmatched to any gene: 3. The CDR3 consists of 15 residues. CDR3: CASSLVTSGRNEQFF. In DNA form, the CDR3 reads TGTGCCAGCAGCTTGGTAACTAGCGGGAGAAATGAGCAGTTCTTC.

The chain is built from TRBV29-1 and TRBJ1-4, with D maybe TRBD1 (6 bases). This CDR3 spans 14 amino acids. Deletions cut 4 bases from V and 5 bases from J, with 14 bases between. Germline loops: CDR1 SQVTM, CDR2 ANQGSEA. Here the CDR3 DNA reads TGCAGCGTTGTGATCGGACAGTCGAATGAAAAACTGTTTTTT. This gives the protein CSVVIGQSNEKLFF.

V gene TRBV2 combines with J gene TRBJ1-1; D possibly corresponds to TRBD1 (6 bases). This CDR3 is 17 amino acids long. Trimming removed 5 bases from V and 0 bases from J, with 19 bases in between. The V gene's germline CDR1 is SNHLY and CDR2 FYNNEI. The CDR3 DNA sequence: TGTGCCAGCAGTCCTCTGGGGGGCCTTACCCTGAACACTGAAGCTTTCTTT. The encoded protein is CASSPLGGLTLNTEAFF.

The rearrangement links TRBV19 to TRBJ1-2, with D uncertain. The CDR3 is made up of 15 amino acids. Germline V gene data show CDR1 as LNHDA and CDR2 as SQIVND (reference sequence). Trimming took off 1 base at V and 4 bases at J, with 13 bases between the two ends. The CDR3 reads CASSIVSNDGYGYTF. CDR3 DNA: TGTGCCAGTAGTATAGTGAGCAATGACGGCTATGGCTACACCTTC. The whole variable domain, filled in from reference TRBV19 and TRBJ1-2, reads DGGITQSPKYLFRKEGQNVTLSCEQNLNHDAMYWYRQDPGQGLRLIYYSQIVNDFQKGDIAEGYSVSREKKESFPLTVTSAQKNPTAFYLCASSIVSNDGYGYTFGSGTRLTVV.

The genes are TRBV6-6 and TRBJ1-5; D is uncertain. Germline loops: CDR1 MNHNY, CDR2 SVGAGI (reference sequence). The CDR3 covers 13 residues. V dropped 4 bases and J dropped 7 bases, with 11 bases sitting between them. CDR3 amino acids: CASSLKGRQPQHF. The CDR3 DNA follows: TGTGCCAGCAGTTTGAAAGGGCGCCAGCCCCAGCATTTT.

This chain joins TRBV5-5 and TRBJ1-5; D is undetermined. The CDR3 spans 16 residues. Trimming removed 3 bases from V and 1 base from J, with 14 bases in between. Looked up from germline, CDR1 is SGHKS and CDR2 is YYEKEE (reference sequence). The CDR3 sequence: CASSSVALGSNQPQHF. The CDR3 DNA is TGTGCCAGCAGCTCCGTGGCCCTGGGGAGCAATCAGCCCCAGCATTTT.

The gene calls are TRBV11-1 and TRBJ2-5; 12 bases map to TRBD1. The J segment lost 5 bases and the V segment lost 5 bases, leaving 9 bases of the junction unmatched. The CDR3 loop spans 16 amino acids. Germline V gene sequence: CDR1 SGHAT, CDR2 FQDESV (reference sequence). The CDR3 DNA sequence: TGTGCCAGCAGCCCGGGGACAGGGGGCGATGGGGAGACCCAGTACTTC. Its translation: CASSPGTGGDGETQYF.

The V call is TRBV6-6, the J call TRBJ2-2, with 8 bases lining up with TRBD2. Per germline, CDR1 MNHNY and CDR2 SVGAGI (reference sequence). This CDR3 has 14 amino acids. The trim removed 4 bases at V and 3 bases at J, leaving 1 base unmatched. CDR3 region: CASSLGLDTGELFF. The CDR3 DNA reads TGTGCCAGCAGTTTGGGACTAGACACCGGGGAGCTGTTTTTT.

CDR3 amino acids: CASSAGFGNEKLFF. CDR3 bases: TGTGCCAGCAGTGCAGGGTTTGGGAATGAAAAACTGTTTTTT. The rearrangement joins TRBV6-1 to TRBJ1-4, with D possibly TRBD1 on 5 matching bases. Trimming pared 4 bases from V and 5 bases from J, leaving 11 bases between. CDR3 length: 14 amino acids. Germline CDR1 is MNHNS and CDR2 is SASEGT.

The chain uses TRBV30 and TRBJ1-2; 8 bases line up with TRBD1. Germline assignment: CDR1 GTSNPN and CDR2 SVGIG (reference sequence). Unmatched junction bases numbered 12, after V lost 4 bases and J lost 8 bases. The CDR3 consists of 14 residues. The CDR3 loop is CAWNGAGGRGGYTF. The CDR3 coding sequence is TGTGCCTGGAACGGGGCAGGGGGCCGGGGAGGCTACACCTTC.

J is TRBJ1-5 and V is TRBV10-3, with 8 bases fitting TRBD1. Germline-derived CDR1 and CDR2 are ENHRY and SYGVKD. There are 14 residues in the CDR3. The V and J ends lost 6 bases and 6 bases, in that order; junction bases with no gene match: 7. As DNA, the CDR3 is TGTGCCATCAGAGGGACAGGAGGGGGTCAGCCCCAGCATTTT. Translation gives CAIRGTGGGQPQHF.

The rearrangement links TRBV27 to TRBJ2-7; 13 bases map to TRBD2. This CDR3 comprises 17 residues. The junction had 4 bases not matched to a gene; V was cut back by 2 bases and J by 0 bases. Germline CDR1 is MNHEY and CDR2 is SMNVEV (reference sequence). The CDR3, as DNA: TGTGCCAGCAGTTTAAAAGGGACTAGCGGGACCTCCTACGAGCAGTACTTC. Protein: CASSLKGTSGTSYEQYF.

The chain has TRBV2 and TRBJ2-6; D is unresolved. V was trimmed by 0 bases and J by 4 bases, leaving 13 bases between them. The CDR3 consists of 17 residues. CDR1 SNHLY and CDR2 FYNNEI come from the germline V gene. DNA for the CDR3: TGTGCCAGCAGTGAAGCGCTTCGGGTAACCGGGGCCAACGTCCTGACTTTC. Translation gives CASSEALRVTGANVLTF. Full variable domain (outside the CDR3, taken from reference TRBV2 and TRBJ2-6): EPEVTQTPSHQVTQMGQEVILRCVPISNHLYFYWYRQILGQKVEFLVSFYNNEISEKSEIFDDQFSVERPDGSNFTLKIRSTKLEDSAMYFCASSEALRVTGANVLTFGAGSRLTVL.

The chain has TRBV4-2 and TRBJ2-7; 8 bases fit TRBD2. After removal of 1 base from V and 7 bases from J, the junction contained 12 bases not matched to a gene. The length of the CDR3 is 16 residues. Germline loops: CDR1 LGHNA, CDR2 YNFKEQ. In DNA, the CDR3 is TGTGCCAGCAGCCAAGTGCAGGGGAGCGGGAGAGGTGAGCAGTACTTC. The encoded protein is CASSQVQGSGRGEQYF.

This rearrangement joins TRBV19 to TRBJ2-1; the D is unclear. CDR3 size: 15 residues. V was cut by 3 bases and J by 0 bases, with 9 bases left in between. CDR1 and CDR2 (germline): LNHDA, SQIVND (reference sequence). The CDR3 region is CASSIPASSYNEQFF. The CDR3 nucleotides are TGTGCCAGTAGTATCCCGGCAAGCTCCTACAATGAGCAGTTCTTC.

This rearrangement joins TRBV4-2 to TRBJ1-3; tentatively, D is TRBD1 (6 bases). CDR3 length: 15 amino acids. Germline V gives CDR1 LGHNA, CDR2 YNFKEQ. V shed 8 bases and J shed 6 bases, with 20 bases lying between them. The CDR3: CASGRGAGDENTIYF. CDR3 coding DNA: TGTGCCAGCGGCCGGGGGGCAGGGGACGAAAACACCATATATTTT.

There are a few counts of this clone. The rearrangement joins TRBV7-6 to TRBJ2-1, with a weak D call TRBD2 (6 bases). V dropped 5 bases and J dropped 5 bases, with 13 bases sitting between them. In germline, CDR1 is SGHVS, CDR2 FNYEAQ. This CDR3 has 14 amino acids. The chain's CDR3 is CASSTPGLHNEQFF. The CDR3, as DNA: TGTGCCAGCAGCACTCCGGGACTCCACAATGAGCAGTTCTTC.

The genes are TRBV10-3 and TRBJ2-3; D is unclear. The germline gives CDR1 ENHRY, CDR2 SYGVKD. Trimming took off 2 bases at V and 1 base at J, with 10 bases between the two ends. The length of the CDR3 is 15 residues. The CDR3 spells CAISELSSGTDTQYF. The CDR3 nucleotides read TGTGCCATCAGTGAGCTTTCTTCGGGCACAGATACGCAGTATTTT.